The 32 T cell receptor beta chains below were found in one sample sequenced in a study of blood T cell repertoires in COVID-19. Libraries were prepared by immunoSEQ multiplex PCR; TCRdb keeps only in-frame clonotypes and omits some of them. The repertoire holds roughly 66,000 clones, with 65% to 90% as singletons. Sequenced material: peripheral blood. All receptors derive from a man between 60 and 70 years old with acute or convalescent COVID-19.

The chain has TRBV5-6 and TRBJ2-1; D gene unclear. V lost 0 bases, J lost 3 bases, and 16 bases lay in between. The germline gives CDR1 SGHDT, CDR2 YYEEEE. The CDR3 is 17 amino acids. In DNA, the CDR3 is TGTGCCAGCAGCTTGGCTTTATCGGCAGGTAACTACAATGAGCAGTTCTTC. This codes for CASSLALSAGNYNEQFF. The complete variable domain, with remaining parts taken from reference TRBV5-6 and TRBJ2-1, reads DAGVTQSPTHLIKTRGQQVTLRCSPKSGHDTVSWYQQALGQGPQFIFQYYEEEERQRGNFPDRFSGHQFPNYSSELNVNALLLGDSALYLCASSLALSAGNYNEQFFGPGTRLTVL.

This clone was detected only a few times. The V call is TRBV7-2, the J call TRBJ1-1; the D gene is possibly TRBD1 (5 bases). The CDR3 loop spans 18 amino acids. Trimming removed 1 base from V and 1 base from J, with 19 bases in between. Per the germline V gene, CDR1 is SGHTA and CDR2 is FQGNSA. The CDR3 nucleotides are TGTGCCAGCAGCTTAGGCATCGGGGGTAGAACTCGGAACACTGAAGCTTTCTTT. It encodes CASSLGIGGRTRNTEAFF.

CDR3 sequence: CASSLLGQGLTEAFF. The CDR3 DNA reads as TGTGCCAGCAGCTTATTGGGGCAGGGTTTAACTGAAGCTTTCTTT. This sequence joins TRBV7-2 and TRBJ1-1; TRBD1 might be the D (5 bases). The CDR3 runs to 15 residues. Trimming cost V 2 bases and J 5 bases, with 15 bases left between them. In germline, CDR1 is SGHTA, CDR2 FQGNSA.

The CDR3 region has the DNA TGTGCCAGCAATGCAGGGGCCACTGAAGCTTTCTTT. Residues: CASNAGATEAFF. V gene TRBV7-9 combines with J gene TRBJ1-1, with a tentative D call TRBD1 (6 bases). The CDR3 extends over 12 amino acids. Germline loops: CDR1 SEHNR, CDR2 FQNEAQ (reference sequence). The V gene lost 7 bases and the J gene lost 4 bases, with 10 bases spanning the gap.

This clone occurred once. The chain combines TRBV4-1 with TRBJ1-1, with a weak D call TRBD1 (6 bases). V was shortened by 0 bases and J by 1 base, with 12 bases between the two germline ends. Looked up from germline, CDR1 is MGHRA and CDR2 is YSYEKL. This CDR3 comprises 16 residues. This CDR3 is CASSQDNLGANTEAFF. The CDR3 bases are TGCGCCAGCAGCCAAGATAATTTGGGGGCGAACACTGAAGCTTTCTTT.

The table lists this clone with a few counts. Written as DNA, the CDR3 is TGTGCCAGCAGCCCACAGGAAATCTATGGCTACACCTTC. Amino acids: CASSPQEIYGYTF. The chain employs TRBV5-5 and TRBJ1-2; D is possibly TRBD1 (5 bases). The length of the CDR3 is 13 residues. V lost 4 bases, J lost 4 bases, and 11 bases lay in between. Germline V CDR1 and CDR2: SGHKS, YYEKEE (reference sequence).

The chain employs TRBV27 and TRBJ2-1; TRBD1 matches 8 bases. Germline V CDR1 and CDR2: MNHEY, SMNVEV (reference sequence). V shed 3 bases and J 0 bases; nucleotides not matched to a gene: 1. The CDR3 spans 15 residues. CDR3 residues: CASSLDRASYNEQFF. The CDR3 nucleotides are TGTGCCAGCAGTTTGGACAGGGCCTCCTACAATGAGCAGTTCTTC.

The genes are TRBV14 and TRBJ1-6; D is perhaps TRBD1 (5 bases). Deletions cut 5 bases from V and 3 bases from J, with 17 bases between. The V gene's germline CDR1 is SGHDN and CDR2 FVKESK. The CDR3 extends over 17 amino acids. The CDR3 nucleotides read TGTGCCAGCAGCAGCAGCTTAGACAGCATCTATAATTCACCCCTCCACTTT. Amino acid sequence: CASSSSLDSIYNSPLHF.

The rearrangement links TRBV2 to TRBJ1-3, with a tentative D call TRBD1 (5 bases). Trimming pared 6 bases from V and 0 bases from J, leaving 15 bases between. CDR1 is SNHLY and CDR2 is FYNNEI in the germline V gene. The CDR3 loop spans 16 amino acids. Here the CDR3 DNA reads TGTGCCAGCAGCTCCAGATCGACAGTCTCTGGAAACACCATATATTTT. Its protein product is CASSSRSTVSGNTIYF.

V and J are TRBV5-1 and TRBJ1-4; D is uncertain. Germline CDR1 and CDR2: SGHRS and YFSETQ. Trimming stripped 1 base from V and 7 bases from J, with 8 bases between. The CDR3 loop spans 13 amino acids. The CDR3 protein is CASSLTSGEKLFF. In DNA, the CDR3 is TGCGCCAGCAGCTTGACATCGGGTGAAAAACTGTTTTTT.

The chain has TRBV6-2 or TRBV6-3 and TRBJ2-7; 8 bases align to TRBD1. Trimming cost V 4 bases and J 4 bases; bases outside gene matches: 12. The length of the CDR3 is 16 residues. CDR1 MNHEY and CDR2 SVGEGT come from the germline V gene. DNA for the CDR3: TGTGCCAGCAGTTCTAACACCCGTCGGGACAGGTACGAGCAGTACTTC. Translation: CASSSNTRRDRYEQYF.

J is TRBJ1-5 and V is TRBV19; TRBD1 might be the D (5 bases). The V end lost 5 bases, the J end lost 4 bases, and 9 bases lay between the germline ends. Germline lookup yields CDR1 LNHDA and CDR2 SQIVND (reference sequence). CDR3 length: 13 residues. The CDR3 region has the DNA TGTGCCAGTAGTGGCGACAGAAATCAGCCCCAGCATTTT. It is translated as CASSGDRNQPQHF.

This clone was observed a single time. CDR3 DNA: TGTGCCAGCAGGGAATTCAAGGGGGCAAGTGGGTCACCCCTCCACTTT. Translation: CASREFKGASGSPLHF. This chain links TRBV5-6 with TRBJ1-6, with 7 bases identical to TRBD1. CDR1 is SGHDT, CDR2 YYEEEE, per germline. V trimming: 5 bases; J trimming: 10 bases; junction bases outside the gene matches: 15. The CDR3 has 16 amino acids.

This chain links TRBV5-1 with TRBJ2-7; 11 bases map to TRBD1. There are 15 residues in the CDR3. Germline CDR1 and CDR2: SGHRS and YFSETQ. With V trimmed by 4 bases and J by 2 bases, 5 bases remained unmatched. The CDR3 DNA is TGCGCCAGCAGCGCCGGACAGGGGGCTCCCTACGAGCAGTACTTC. Amino acid sequence: CASSAGQGAPYEQYF.

This chain links TRBV7-2 with TRBJ2-3; 16 positions agree with TRBD2. Germline V gene data show CDR1 as SGHTA and CDR2 as FQGNSA. The length of the CDR3 is 19 residues. Unmatched junction bases numbered 10, after V lost 5 bases and J lost 2 bases. The CDR3 DNA sequence: TGTGCCAGCAGCGACTCGGGACTAGCGGGGGGGATGAACACAGATACGCAGTATTTT. The encoded protein is CASSDSGLAGGMNTDTQYF.

The chain employs TRBV2 and TRBJ1-2, with no clear D. The CDR3 consists of 11 residues. Germline values: CDR1 SNHLY, CDR2 FYNNEI. Trimming pared 3 bases from V and 3 bases from J, leaving 2 bases between. CDR3 sequence (DNA): TGTGCCAGCAGTGACGACTATGGCTACACCTTC. Translation gives CASSDDYGYTF.

The chain recombines TRBV7-2 with TRBJ1-2; D might be TRBD1 (5 bases). The CDR3 is 17 residues long. The V end lost 5 bases, the J end lost 4 bases, and 23 bases lay between the germline ends. The germline V gene has CDR1 SGHTA and CDR2 FQGNSA. This chain's CDR3 is CASSPTTRGREIYGYTF. Written as DNA, the CDR3 is TGTGCCAGCAGCCCGACCACGCGGGGGAGAGAAATCTATGGCTACACCTTC.

J is TRBJ1-2 and V is TRBV7-9; tentatively, D is TRBD1 (5 bases). CDR3 length: 14 residues. V was clipped by 1 base and J by 4 bases, with 10 bases between them. Germline values: CDR1 SEHNR, CDR2 FQNEAQ (reference sequence). The CDR3 sequence: CASSLGDRTYGYTF. The CDR3 DNA reads TGTGCCAGCAGCTTAGGTGACAGAACCTATGGCTACACCTTC.

The chain has TRBV18 and TRBJ2-7, with 8 bases matching TRBD1. V dropped 2 bases and J dropped 1; count of bases not matched to a gene: 7. Germline CDR1 and CDR2: KGHSH and LQKENI. The CDR3 totals 16 residues. Written as DNA, the CDR3 is TGTGCCAGCTCACCAAACTCGAGACAGGGGTCCTACGAGCAGTACTTC. This codes for CASSPNSRQGSYEQYF.

The chain has TRBV12-3 or TRBV12-4 and TRBJ1-2; D not certain. Trimming pared 3 bases from V and 3 bases from J, leaving 8 bases between. This CDR3 is 13 amino acids long. CDR3 nucleotides: TGTGCCAGCAGTTTCGGGGTTTACTATGGCTACACCTTC. It encodes CASSFGVYYGYTF.

This chain joins TRBV6-5 and TRBJ1-1; 9 bases are shared with TRBD1. The CDR3 has 14 amino acids. Germline trimming cut 5 bases from V and 4 bases from J; bases unmatched to any gene: 5. Germline CDR1 reads MNHEY; CDR2 reads SVGAGI. As DNA, the CDR3 is TGTGCCAGCAGTAGGGACAGGGTTCTCACTGAAGCTTTCTTT. Protein: CASSRDRVLTEAFF.

This clone has a handful of counts. The chain combines TRBV6-1 with TRBJ2-6, with D perhaps TRBD2 (5 bases). The germline V gene encodes CDR1 MNHNS and CDR2 SASEGT. The CDR3 has 17 residues. Trimming stripped 4 bases from V and 0 bases from J, with 13 bases between. CDR3 sequence reads: CASSVRGRISGANVLTF. CDR3 DNA: TGTGCCAGCAGTGTTCGAGGGCGGATCTCTGGGGCCAACGTCCTGACTTTC.

J is TRBJ2-7 and V is TRBV10-1; 9 bases fit TRBD1. V gave up 3 bases and J gave up 1 base; unmatched junction bases: 4. Germline V gene data show CDR1 as WNHNN and CDR2 as SYGVQD (reference sequence). There are 15 residues in the CDR3. The CDR3 protein is CASSDLGTGSYEQYF. In DNA form, the CDR3 reads TGCGCCAGCAGTGATCTCGGGACAGGGTCCTACGAGCAGTACTTC.

This chain joins TRBV2 and TRBJ1-6; possible D gene TRBD1, 6 bases. V lost 5 bases and J lost 7, with 15 bases in between. This CDR3 comprises 15 residues. Germline lookup yields CDR1 SNHLY and CDR2 FYNNEI. The CDR3 DNA reads TGTGCCAGCAGTAGGGGGGGAGGGGGGAATTCACCCCTCCACTTT. Translated, it gives CASSRGGGGNSPLHF.

This rearrangement joins TRBV4-1 to TRBJ1-1; no firm D call. Germline V gene sequence: CDR1 MGHRA, CDR2 YSYEKL. This CDR3 is built from 13 residues. Trimming shortened V by 1 base and J by 11 bases, and 14 bases separated the two germline ends. CDR3 coding DNA: TGCGCCAGCAGCCAAGTGGGCCCGGCCGACGCTTTCTTT. This translates into CASSQVGPADAFF.

The gene calls are TRBV5-1 and TRBJ2-7; 9 bases agree with TRBD2. CDR1 and CDR2 (germline): SGHRS, YFSETQ. The CDR3 totals 16 residues. V shed 1 base, J shed 10 bases, and the junction held 15 bases outside the gene matches. The CDR3 protein is CASSLSLGGGDPLQYF. In DNA form, the CDR3 reads TGCGCCAGCAGCTTGTCTCTGGGCGGGGGGGACCCTCTTCAGTACTTC.

The genes are TRBV28 and TRBJ1-5; D may be TRBD1 (6 bases). The CDR3 spans 17 residues. Trimming took off 6 bases at V and 4 bases at J, with 22 bases between the two ends. Germline CDR1 is MDHEN and CDR2 is SYDVKM. CDR3 sequence reads: CASSITGILGENQPQHF. Written as DNA, the CDR3 is TGTGCCAGCAGCATTACAGGGATCCTCGGTGAGAATCAGCCCCAGCATTTT.

V usage is TRBV5-5 and J usage is TRBJ1-2, with 7 positions matching TRBD1. V dropped 3 bases and J dropped 7; count of bases not matched to a gene: 9. The length of the CDR3 is 14 residues. Germline loops: CDR1 SGHKS, CDR2 YYEKEE (reference sequence). The CDR3 DNA reads TGTGCCAGCAGCTCCCACCAGGGGGAAAGTGGCTACACCTTC. It is translated as CASSSHQGESGYTF.

This chain links TRBV19 with TRBJ1-5; no reliable D call. V was pared by 9 bases and J by 3 bases, with 9 bases between. Germline CDR1 reads LNHDA; CDR2 reads SQIVND (reference sequence). The CDR3 spans 12 residues. CDR3 sequence (DNA): TGTGCCAGCCGACACTCCAATCAGCCCCAGCATTTT. As protein: CASRHSNQPQHF.

The chain couples TRBV4-2 to TRBJ2-2; 7 bases fit TRBD2. Germline V lookup: CDR1 LGHNA, CDR2 YNFKEQ. The V segment lost 3 bases and the J segment 2 bases; nucleotides outside the gene matches: 3. This CDR3 region has 15 residues. The CDR3 sequence: CASSHQRDNTGELFF. The CDR3 coding sequence is TGTGCCAGCAGCCATCAGCGGGATAACACCGGGGAGCTGTTTTTT.

The DNA of the CDR3 is TGTGCCAGCATGACAGGGGCCGCCTATAATTCACCCCTCCACTTT. Translating gives CASMTGAAYNSPLHF. The rearrangement uses TRBV6-5 and TRBJ1-6, with 8 bases aligning to TRBD1. Germline loops: CDR1 MNHEY, CDR2 SVGAGI. The V segment lost 7 bases and the J segment 2 bases; nucleotides outside the gene matches: 4. CDR3 length equals 15 residues.

The chain joins TRBV30 to TRBJ1-1, with D unclear. Germline assignment: CDR1 GTSNPN and CDR2 SVGIG (reference sequence). CDR3 size: 13 residues. V was trimmed by 5 bases and J by 10 bases, leaving 20 bases between them. The CDR3: CAWSTEAGRRAFF. The CDR3 bases are TGTGCCTGGTCCACAGAGGCGGGCCGGCGAGCTTTCTTT.